The clone carrying this T cell receptor (beta chain) was observed many times. Its target is unknown. This entry comes from a study of T-cell reconstitution after alpha-beta-depleted transplantation in children. Using unique molecular identifiers, the investigators prepared the TCRbeta library. TCRdb redid the calling of the PCR reads with MiXCR, one entry per CDR3 protein. Among about 980,000 distinct CDR3 sequences listed, about 29% were seen once. Study conclusions and caveats: Alpha-beta T cells about two months after transplant reportedly derived from several hundred expanded graft clones. A year had passed since transplant, and T-cell counts and diversity by then came mostly from newly produced T cells. Surviving recipient cells, namely T cells and thymic progenitors, were the source of high day-60 TCRbeta diversity in some patients.

Source: PBMCs, mostly from graft donor cells, taken 360 days after TCRalphabeta/CD19-depleted stem cell transplant. The TCR was taken from a boy in the first two years of life who had a stem cell transplant for SCID, so the T cells may come from the graft donor.

DNA of the CDR3: TGCAGTGCCCGGGGCCCCACGAGCACAGATACGCAGTATTTT. Its translation: CSARGPTSTDTQYF. The rearrangement uses TRBV20-1 and TRBJ2-3, with D possibly called TRBD1 or TRBD2 (5 bases each). V was trimmed by 6 bases and J by 0 bases, leaving 13 bases between them. The CDR3 loop spans 14 amino acids. The germline CDR1 and CDR2 sequences are DFQATT and SNEGSKA (reference sequence).